This is a list of T cell receptor beta chains from one sample in a study of blood T cell repertoires in COVID-19. The protocol was immunoSEQ multiplex PCR, while the TCRdb copy is restricted to in-frame clones and leaves out a portion. The table includes under 200,000 clones, 79% detected once. The sequenced sample was peripheral blood. The source is a woman aged 60-70 years with COVID-19, enrolled during active disease. The CDR3 runs from the conserved cysteine through the conserved F or W. Fields, in order: D gene, J gene, clone size, V gene, CDR3 protein, CDR3 DNA. A D gene is named only where the DNA matches it firmly. Size is stated for part of the rows, as once, few or many counts, or as a class when the clone is expanded.

>TRBD1|TRBJ1-1|few|TRBV6-5
CASTPTTGERSAFF
TGTGCCAGCACGCCGACTACAGGGGAACGCTCAGCTTTCTTT
>NA|TRBJ1-5|NA|TRBV7-2
CASSLEAGHQPQHF
TGTGCCAGCAGCTTAGAGGCAGGGCATCAGCCCCAGCATTTT
>NA|TRBJ1-3|NA|TRBV9
CASSVDGLVASSGNTIYF
TGTGCCAGCAGCGTAGATGGCCTCGTTGCAAGCTCTGGAAACACCATATATTTT
>NA|TRBJ2-7|NA|TRBV28
CASSAHGSPGIYEQYF
TGTGCCAGCAGTGCCCATGGATCCCCGGGGATTTACGAGCAGTACTTC
>NA|TRBJ2-5|NA|TRBV19
CASSTRTSGPGETQYF
TGTGCCAGTAGTACACGGACTTCGGGTCCCGGAGAGACCCAGTACTTC
>TRBD1|TRBJ2-1|NA|TRBV6-5
CASSRQGWGSNEQFF
TGTGCCAGCAGTCGACAGGGCTGGGGCTCCAATGAGCAGTTCTTC
>NA|TRBJ1-2|NA|TRBV4-1
CASSQDGQNYGYTF
TGCGCCAGCAGCCAAGATGGACAGAACTATGGCTACACCTTC
>TRBD1|TRBJ2-5|once|TRBV3-1/TRBV3-2
CASSPQGEEETQYF
TGTGCCAGCAGCCCACAGGGGGAGGAGGAGACCCAGTACTTC
>NA|TRBJ2-5|NA|TRBV7-3
CASSPQVGETQYF
TGTGCCAGCAGCCCCCAGGTGGGAGAGACCCAGTACTTC
>TRBD2|TRBJ2-7|NA|TRBV20-1
CSASSGSLGEQYF
TGCAGTGCTAGTAGCGGGAGCCTCGGGGAGCAGTACTTC